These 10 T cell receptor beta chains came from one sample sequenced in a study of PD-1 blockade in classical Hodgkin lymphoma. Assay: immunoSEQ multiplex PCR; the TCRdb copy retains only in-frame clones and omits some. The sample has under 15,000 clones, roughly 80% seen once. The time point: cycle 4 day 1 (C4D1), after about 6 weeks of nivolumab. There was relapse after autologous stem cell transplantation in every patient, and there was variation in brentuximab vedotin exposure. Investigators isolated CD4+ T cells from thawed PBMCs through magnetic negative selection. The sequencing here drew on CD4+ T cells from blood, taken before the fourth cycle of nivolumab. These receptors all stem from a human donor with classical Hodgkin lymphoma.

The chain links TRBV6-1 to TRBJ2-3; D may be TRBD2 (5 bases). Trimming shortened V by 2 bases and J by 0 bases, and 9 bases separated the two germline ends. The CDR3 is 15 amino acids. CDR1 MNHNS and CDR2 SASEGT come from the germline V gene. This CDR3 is CASSEHGGSTDTQYF. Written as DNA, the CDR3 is TGTGCCAGCAGTGAACATGGCGGGAGCACAGATACGCAGTATTTT.

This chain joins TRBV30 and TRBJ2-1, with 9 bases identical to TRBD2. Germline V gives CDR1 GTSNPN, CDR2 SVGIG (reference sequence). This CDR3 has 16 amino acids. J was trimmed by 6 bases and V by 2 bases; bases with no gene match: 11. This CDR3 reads CAWSLLSGGRTNEQFF. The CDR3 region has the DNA TGTGCCTGGAGTCTTTTAAGCGGGGGGCGGACCAATGAGCAGTTCTTC.

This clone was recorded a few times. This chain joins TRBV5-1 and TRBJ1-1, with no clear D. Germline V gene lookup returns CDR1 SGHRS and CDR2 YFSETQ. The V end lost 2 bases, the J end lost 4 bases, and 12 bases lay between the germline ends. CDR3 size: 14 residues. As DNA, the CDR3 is TGCGCCAGCAGCTTCTCTCAGAGCCGCACTGAAGCTTTCTTT. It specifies CASSFSQSRTEAFF.

The CDR3 loop reads CASSVGGEWRRTEAFF. The CDR3 DNA reads TGTGCCAGCAGCGTAGGAGGGGAATGGAGGCGGACTGAAGCTTTCTTT. J is TRBJ1-1 and V is TRBV9, with D maybe TRBD1 (5 bases). Germline V CDR1 and CDR2: SGDLS, YYNGEE. This CDR3 is 16 amino acids long. The V and J ends lost 0 bases and 5 bases respectively, with 17 bases between them. The entire variable domain, with the rest obtained from reference TRBV9 and TRBJ1-1, is as follows: DSGVTQTPKHLITATGQRVTLRCSPRSGDLSVYWYQQSLDQGLQFLIQYYNGEERAKGNILERFSAQQFPDLHSELNLSSLELGDSALYFCASSVGGEWRRTEAFFGQGTRLTVV.

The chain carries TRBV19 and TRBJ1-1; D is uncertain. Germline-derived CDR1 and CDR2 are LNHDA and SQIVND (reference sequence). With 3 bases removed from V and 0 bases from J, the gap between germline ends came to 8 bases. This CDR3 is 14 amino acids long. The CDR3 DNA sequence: TGTGCCAGTAGTATCGGACGGGTGAACACTGAAGCTTTCTTT. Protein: CASSIGRVNTEAFF.

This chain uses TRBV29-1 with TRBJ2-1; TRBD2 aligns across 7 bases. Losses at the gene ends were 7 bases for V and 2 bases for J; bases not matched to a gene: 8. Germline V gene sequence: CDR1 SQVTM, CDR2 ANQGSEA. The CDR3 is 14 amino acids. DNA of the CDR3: TGCAGCGCTGGCCGGGACTACACCTACAATGAGCAGTTCTTC. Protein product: CSAGRDYTYNEQFF.

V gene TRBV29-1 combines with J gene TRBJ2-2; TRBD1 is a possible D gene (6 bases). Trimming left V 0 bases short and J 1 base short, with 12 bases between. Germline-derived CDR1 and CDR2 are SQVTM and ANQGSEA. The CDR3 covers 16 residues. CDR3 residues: CSVEDLQGGNTGELFF. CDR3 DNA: TGCAGCGTTGAAGACCTACAGGGCGGGAACACCGGGGAGCTGTTTTTT.

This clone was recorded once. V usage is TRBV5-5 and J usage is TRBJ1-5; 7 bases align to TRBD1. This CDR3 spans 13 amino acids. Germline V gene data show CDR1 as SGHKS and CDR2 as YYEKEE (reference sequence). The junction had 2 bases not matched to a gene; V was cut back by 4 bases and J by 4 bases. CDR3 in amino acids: CASSVQGNQPQHF. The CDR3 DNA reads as TGTGCCAGCAGCGTACAGGGGAATCAGCCCCAGCATTTT.

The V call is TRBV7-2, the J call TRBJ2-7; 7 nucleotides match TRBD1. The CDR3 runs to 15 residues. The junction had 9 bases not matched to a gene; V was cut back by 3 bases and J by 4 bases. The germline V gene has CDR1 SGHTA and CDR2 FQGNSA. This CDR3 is CASSFSSNRGYEQYF. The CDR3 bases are TGTGCCAGCAGCTTCTCGTCGAACAGGGGTTACGAGCAGTACTTC.

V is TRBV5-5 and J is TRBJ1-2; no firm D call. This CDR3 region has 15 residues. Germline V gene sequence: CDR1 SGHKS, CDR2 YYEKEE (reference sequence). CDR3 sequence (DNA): TGTGCACCCACCCCGCCGGGAGCCTATAACTATGGCTACACCTTC. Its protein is CAPTPPGAYNYGYTF.